This entry describes one TCR beta chain. The clone's antigen remains unknown. Per-nucleotide qualities are absent, and no much larger clonotype sits a single base away. These data come from a study of shared clonotypes between healthy human individuals (dated by TCRdb to 2018 to 2020). A note on the overall study: A few men and a couple of women, aged 18 to 49 years, made up the cohort. To increase sequencing depth and limit assay-specific biases, different laboratories used diverse techniques to prepare libraries and sequence TCR repertoires. Each donor's leukapheresis produced roughly between roughly 0.85 and 9.5 billion PBMCs. Per donor, three plates each were used for CD4 naive and CD4 memory, two for CD8 naive, and one for CD8 memory. Blood TCR repertoires of about 5 healthy adults were deeply sequenced to estimate repertoire size and the extent of clonotype sharing between individuals.

The investigation overall reported the following: Because the study included a small number of donors, the genetic and exposure-history diversity represented was limited. Clonotypes shared by all four sorted-subset donors showed higher generation probabilities than non-shared clonotypes. Sampling was restricted to blood, and TCR repertoires in tissue are likely to differ from TCR repertoires in blood. Even with the large sequencing depth, rarefaction of the sorted-subset datasets indicated that sequencing was incomplete. Pairwise subsampling indicated that sequencing depth was expected to affect the degree of clonotype sharing among donors. Larger estimated clonotype richness was generally found for naive subsets than for memory subsets. When a few donors were compared, the shared fraction of clonotypes was around 5% for naive CD4, approximately 3.3% for naive CD8, more than 2% for memory CD4, and 0.4% for memory CD8.

Healthy HIV-negative adults with no recently reported acute infections or vaccinations were included as donors. Only Caucasian adults living in Nashville, Tennessee, USA were represented among the donors. CD4+ T cells were enriched by magnetic negative selection, after which naive cells were positively selected on CD45RA and the negative fraction was taken as the memory subset. After blood collection by leukapheresis, PBMCs were isolated using Ficoll-Histopaque density gradient centrifugation and then cryopreserved in the vapor phase of liquid nitrogen. Purity and quantity of every magnetically sorted T cell population were checked by analytical flow cytometry. Genomic DNA was isolated from each sorted fraction and quantified by UV absorbance on a Nanodrop 2000c. Using the deep immunoSEQ assay, multiplex PCR amplified TCR CDR3 regions from genomic DNA. For each cell subset, the extracted genomic DNA was distributed evenly across all wells of several immunoSEQ 96-well plates, and each plate served as one replicate. Each replicate PCR for sorted subsets received about 180 ng genomic DNA, equal to about 30,000 T cell genomes. Purified libraries were quantified with a Qubit 3.0 fluorometer, sized on a Bioanalyzer 2100, and re-quantified with the KAPA Library Quantification kit. Every immunoSEQ 96-well plate was sequenced on a dedicated single-read 150-cycle Illumina NextSeq 550 flow cell. As for the original processing: Because only junctional sequences without quality scores were contained in the immunoSEQ output, filtering matching that applied to full-length reads could not be performed. To assign V/J genes and CDR3, sequences were annotated using PyIR, a Python wrapper for IgBLAST v1.9, with IMGT germline references. Reads were filtered out if the reads had weak V/J assignments (E-value above 1e-6), no CDR3, stop codons, out-of-frame junctions, or ambiguous translated residues. A V3J clonotype was defined by an identical inferred V gene, J gene, and CDR3 amino acid sequence. Percentage overlap between repertoires was calculated by dividing the number of shared unique clonotypes by the size of the smaller repertoire. Repertoire richness was assessed with RTK rarefaction, the Chao1 estimator, and Recon v2.1 estimates of unobserved clonotypes. OLGA was used to compute generation probabilities for all TCRbeta clonotypes that the gDNA method yielded from four donors. Not all clones reach the TCRdb copy of this immuneACCESS table, which keeps in-frame sequences only. Checked studies attribute under half of the gap to unresolved V genes and leave the rest unexplained. The V and J calls and the clone size are those of that table, but D and trimming were determined from the DNA. In this sample the table shows about 340,000 clones, 70% to 75% of which occur a single time. The ten largest clonotypes hold about 10% of the sample.

The specimen sequenced was memory CD4+ T cells sorted from blood. The cell subset or site label here, explained by the study, means: CD45RA-negative fraction. The TCR originated in a man aged 30 to 39 in good health.

The sequenced DNA: TGTGCCAGCAGTGAAATGGAGGGTGGCTATGGCTACACCTTC. It is translated as CASSEMEGGYGYTF. The chain uses TRBV6-1 and TRBJ1-2, with an unclear D gene assignment. A distance of 11 bases separates the germline ends of V and J, which lose 2 bases and 4 bases respectively. The CDR3 measures 14 amino acids from cysteine to phenylalanine. The entry retains the CDR3 DNA only, 42 bases that are in frame from base 1. Via the germline V gene, CDR1 is MNHNS and CDR2 SASEGT.